The 21 T cell receptor beta chains in this list originate from one sample, sequenced in a study of Tregs in tolerant kidney transplant recipients. Clones were read by immunoSEQ multiplex PCR, and TCRdb kept only the in-frame ones, dropping some. The data hold around 16,000 clones, with just over 90% observed a single time. Sequencing was carried out using CD8+ T cells from blood. The receptors derive from a human donor in good health.

The rearrangement joins TRBV7-2 to TRBJ2-1; no clear D gene. Germline lookup yields CDR1 SGHTA and CDR2 FQGNSA. Trimming removed 5 bases from V and 4 bases from J, with 18 bases in between. The length of the CDR3 is 16 residues. The CDR3 DNA is TGTGCCAGCAGCCTGGGCCCTACGGACGTTTACAATGAGCAGTTCTTC. This translates into CASSLGPTDVYNEQFF.

The J gene is TRBJ2-3, the V gene TRBV4-1, with TRBD1 matching 8 bases. CDR3 length equals 15 residues. V shed 3 bases and J 0 bases; nucleotides not matched to a gene: 2. Germline values: CDR1 MGHRA, CDR2 YSYEKL. CDR3 amino acids: CASSQRDRSTDTQYF. In nucleotides, the CDR3 is TGCGCCAGCAGCCAGCGGGACAGGAGCACAGATACGCAGTATTTT.

This clone was found once. The chain uses TRBV9 and TRBJ2-3; D is undetermined. V was cut by 3 bases and J by 4 bases, with 12 bases left in between. This CDR3 spans 14 amino acids. CDR1 SGDLS and CDR2 YYNGEE come from the germline V gene. CDR3 loop: CASSEWERADTQYF. The CDR3 bases are TGTGCCAGCAGCGAGTGGGAAAGGGCAGATACGCAGTATTTT.

The chain recombines TRBV27 with TRBJ2-3; D possibly corresponds to TRBD1 (5 bases). This CDR3 has 14 amino acids. Trimming pared 3 bases from V and 2 bases from J, leaving 9 bases between. Germline CDR1 and CDR2: MNHEY and SMNVEV (reference sequence). The CDR3 bases are TGTGCCAGCAGTTTGGGGCCTTACACAGATACGCAGTATTTT. Residues: CASSLGPYTDTQYF.

This chain connects TRBV20-1 to TRBJ1-5, with D unclear. V gave up 4 bases and J gave up 7 bases, with 8 bases separating them. This CDR3 has 11 amino acids. Germline V gene sequence: CDR1 DFQATT, CDR2 SNEGSKA (reference sequence). The CDR3 nucleotides read TGCAGTGCTACAGTCTCCCAGCCCCAGCATTTT. It specifies CSATVSQPQHF.

The V gene is TRBV29-1, the J gene TRBJ2-1; TRBD1 might be the D (5 bases). Germline CDR1 and CDR2: SQVTM and ANQGSEA. The CDR3 extends over 13 amino acids. V was trimmed by 5 bases and J by 2 bases, leaving 10 bases between them. CDR3 residues: CSVLDSPYNEQFF. CDR3 nucleotide sequence: TGCAGCGTTCTAGACAGCCCCTACAATGAGCAGTTCTTC.

J is TRBJ2-2 and V is TRBV4-3, with D possibly being TRBD2 (5 bases). From germline, CDR1 is LGHNA and CDR2 YSLEER. V lost 0 bases to trimming and J lost 3 bases, with 8 bases between them. The CDR3 sequence is 15 residues long. CDR3 coding DNA: TGCGCCAGCAGCCAAGATCGAGCGGACACCGGGGAGCTGTTTTTT. Its translation is CASSQDRADTGELFF.

The V and J genes are TRBV19 and TRBJ2-7, with D maybe TRBD2 (5 bases). Deletions cut 6 bases from V and 0 bases from J, with 15 bases between. The CDR3 has 15 amino acids. Per germline, CDR1 LNHDA and CDR2 SQIVND (reference sequence). CDR3 region: CASSLRQTTSYEQYF. CDR3 coding DNA: TGTGCCAGTAGCCTTCGGCAGACTACCTCCTACGAGCAGTACTTC. The entire variable domain, with the rest obtained from reference TRBV19 and TRBJ2-7, is as follows: DGGITQSPKYLFRKEGQNVTLSCEQNLNHDAMYWYRQDPGQGLRLIYYSQIVNDFQKGDIAEGYSVSREKKESFPLTVTSAQKNPTAFYLCASSLRQTTSYEQYFGPGTRLTVT.

The genes are TRBV27 and TRBJ1-1; D unresolved. The CDR3 runs to 13 residues. The V end lost 8 bases, the J end lost 5 bases, and 15 bases lay between the germline ends. From germline, CDR1 is MNHEY and CDR2 SMNVEV (reference sequence). The CDR3 sequence: CASAEHPRTEAFF. The CDR3, as DNA: TGTGCCAGCGCGGAGCATCCGAGGACTGAAGCTTTCTTT.

Concerning this clone itself: This specimen includes other DNA sequences encoding the same CDR3. V is TRBV9 and J is TRBJ2-1; 8 bases align to TRBD2. Germline CDR1 is SGDLS and CDR2 is YYNGEE. With 0 bases clipped from V and 4 bases from J, the junction kept 3 bases outside the gene matches. CDR3 size: 15 residues. CDR3: CASSVEAGGYNEQFF. The CDR3 region has the DNA TGTGCCAGCAGCGTAGAGGCGGGAGGATACAATGAGCAGTTCTTC.

V and J are TRBV4-3 and TRBJ1-2; 11 bases align to TRBD1. V gave up 3 bases and J gave up 8 bases; unmatched junction bases: 5. Germline V gene sequence: CDR1 LGHNA, CDR2 YSLEER. The CDR3 length is 14 residues. Here the CDR3 DNA reads TGCGCCAGCAGCCAGGACAGGGGGCTAGGGGGCTACACCTTC. Residues: CASSQDRGLGGYTF.

This chain uses TRBV23-1 with TRBJ2-1; D uncertain. TRBV23-1 counts as an open reading frame of uncertain function. The CDR3 has 12 amino acids. V lost 11 bases to trimming and J lost 12 bases, with 20 bases between them. The CDR3 bases are TGCGCCGCCCTCAACCTGCTGGTGAGGCAGTTCTTC. The encoded protein is CAALNLLVRQFF.

The chain recombines TRBV4-1 with TRBJ2-4, with 7 bases fitting TRBD2. In germline, CDR1 is MGHRA, CDR2 YSYEKL. V dropped 4 bases and J dropped 0; count of bases not matched to a gene: 9. The length of the CDR3 is 17 residues. Here the CDR3 reads CASSLGAGSIAKNIQYF. CDR3 DNA: TGCGCCAGCAGCCTAGGAGCGGGGTCTATAGCCAAAAACATTCAGTACTTC.

This chain connects TRBV5-8 to TRBJ1-4; the match to TRBD1 covers 9 bases. V gave up 0 bases and J gave up 7 bases; unmatched junction bases: 1. Germline CDR1 and CDR2: SGHTS and YDEGEE. This CDR3 comprises 14 residues. The DNA for the CDR3 is TGTGCCAGCAGCTTGGGACAGGGGGTTGAAAAACTGTTTTTT. Translation gives CASSLGQGVEKLFF. The whole variable domain, filled in from reference TRBV5-8 and TRBJ1-4, reads EAGVTQSPTHLIKTRGQQATLRCSPISGHTSVYWYQQALGLGLQFLLWYDEGEERNRGNFPPRFSGRQFPNYSSELNVNALELEDSALYLCASSLGQGVEKLFFGSGTQLSVL.

The CDR3 loop is CASSERGQPNTEAFF. As DNA, the CDR3 is TGTGCCAGCAGTGAGAGGGGCCAGCCGAACACTGAAGCTTTCTTT. This sequence joins TRBV2 and TRBJ1-1; TRBD1 is a possible D gene (5 bases). V lost 3 bases and J lost 1, with 12 bases in between. There are 15 residues in the CDR3. Germline V gene lookup returns CDR1 SNHLY and CDR2 FYNNEI.

The chain has TRBV28 and TRBJ2-3, with 7 bases matching TRBD1. Per germline, CDR1 MDHEN and CDR2 SYDVKM. The CDR3 runs to 18 residues. V trimming: 3 bases; J trimming: 1 base; junction bases outside the gene matches: 13. The CDR3 DNA reads TGTGCCAGCAGTTTCTCCGGACAGGAAAAGAGCGGCACAGATACGCAGTATTTT. It encodes CASSFSGQEKSGTDTQYF.

This clone came up a few times. This chain connects TRBV7-3 to TRBJ2-1, with no clear D. The CDR3 has 12 residues. CDR1 and CDR2 from the germline V gene are SGHTA and FQGTGA. V dropped 2 bases and J dropped 9 bases, with 8 bases sitting between them. The CDR3: CASSLGSREQFF. CDR3 nucleotides: TGTGCCAGCAGCTTAGGTAGTCGTGAGCAGTTCTTC.

The table lists this clone with a few counts. CDR3: CASTPLGGGELFF. The CDR3 DNA sequence: TGTGCCAGTACCCCCCTCGGGGGCGGGGAGCTGTTTTTT. The genes are TRBV19 and TRBJ2-2; a possible D gene is TRBD2 (6 bases). The germline V gene encodes CDR1 LNHDA and CDR2 SQIVND (reference sequence). V dropped 7 bases and J dropped 7 bases, with 13 bases sitting between them. The length of the CDR3 is 13 residues.

The chain recombines TRBV5-6 with TRBJ1-2; tentative D call: TRBD1 (6 bases). The CDR3 is 12 residues long. Germline V CDR1 and CDR2: SGHDT, YYEEEE. Trimming took off 5 bases at V and 5 bases at J, with 10 bases between the two ends. The CDR3 nucleotides are TGTGCCAGCAGTGGGGGCGCTTATGGCTACACCTTC. Protein sequence: CASSGGAYGYTF. Supplemented by reference TRBV5-6 and TRBJ1-2, the full variable domain reads DAGVTQSPTHLIKTRGQQVTLRCSPKSGHDTVSWYQQALGQGPQFIFQYYEEEERQRGNFPDRFSGHQFPNYSSELNVNALLLGDSALYLCASSGGAYGYTFGSGTRLTVV.

The chain recombines TRBV4-3 with TRBJ2-1; 11 bases are a match to TRBD2. The CDR3 has 16 amino acids. Trimming cost V 0 bases and J 4 bases; bases outside gene matches: 2. CDR1 and CDR2 from the germline V gene are LGHNA and YSLEER. CDR3 coding DNA: TGCGCCAGCAGCCAAGAAATAGCGGGGGGGTACAATGAGCAGTTCTTC. Its translation: CASSQEIAGGYNEQFF.

The chain combines TRBV4-1 with TRBJ2-7; D is uncertain. The CDR3 has 14 amino acids. From germline, CDR1 is MGHRA and CDR2 YSYEKL. The V and J ends lost 1 base and 5 bases respectively, with 12 bases between them. CDR3 residues: CASSQGRGLHEQYF. For the CDR3, the DNA is TGCGCCAGCAGCCAAGGACGAGGTCTACACGAGCAGTACTTC.